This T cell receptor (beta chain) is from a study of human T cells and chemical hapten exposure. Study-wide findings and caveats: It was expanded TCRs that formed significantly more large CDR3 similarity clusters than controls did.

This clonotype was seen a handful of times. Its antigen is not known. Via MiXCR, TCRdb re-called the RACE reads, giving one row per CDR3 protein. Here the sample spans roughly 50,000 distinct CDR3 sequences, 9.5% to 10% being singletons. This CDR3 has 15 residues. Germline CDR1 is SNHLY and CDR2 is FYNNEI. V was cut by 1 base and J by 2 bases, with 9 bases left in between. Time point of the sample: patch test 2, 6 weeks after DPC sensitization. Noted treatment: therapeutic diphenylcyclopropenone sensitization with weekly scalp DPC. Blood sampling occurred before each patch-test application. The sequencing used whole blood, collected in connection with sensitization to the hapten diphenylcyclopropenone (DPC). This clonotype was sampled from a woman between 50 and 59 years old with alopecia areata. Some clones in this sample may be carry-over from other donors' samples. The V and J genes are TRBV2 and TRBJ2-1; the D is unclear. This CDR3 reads CASSEEGAAYNEQFF. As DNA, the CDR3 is TGTGCCAGCAGTGAAGAAGGCGCCGCCTACAATGAGCAGTTCTTC.